Detailed here is one TCR beta chain. Its antigen is still unknown. Expressed TCRB transcripts were sequenced after all isolated RNA was converted to cDNA. An average approximately 3.7 million reads came from naive, central memory and regulatory T cell samples. Measured with immunoSEQ multiplex PCR; TCRdb has only the in-frame clones, and not every one. The data contain 810,000 or so clones, 17% of them singletons. The source of the sample is a study of beta chain features in type 1 diabetes. Regarding the study as a whole: For Type 1 diabetes patients, all four CD4+ subsets carried TCRB CDR3s that were moderately but significantly shorter. Healthy donors had naive, central memory and Treg TCRB repertoires that appeared less similar than those seen among patients.

Via CD45RO/CCR7/CD25/CD127/CD95/CD27, cells of the CD4+ naive, central memory, regulatory and stem cell-like memory subsets were sorted. The germline CDR1 and CDR2 sequences are SGHRS and YFSETQ. V trimming: 0 bases; J trimming: 3 bases; junction bases outside the gene matches: 2. The CDR3 runs to 15 residues. This chain joins TRBV5-1 and TRBJ1-2; 10 bases agree with TRBD1. The sequence was obtained from a woman between 18 and 29 years old in good health. The source material was naive CD4+ T cells from blood. The CDR3 DNA is TGCGCCAGCAGCTTGGAGGGGACAGGGGACTATGGCTACACCTTC. Its translation is CASSLEGTGDYGYTF.